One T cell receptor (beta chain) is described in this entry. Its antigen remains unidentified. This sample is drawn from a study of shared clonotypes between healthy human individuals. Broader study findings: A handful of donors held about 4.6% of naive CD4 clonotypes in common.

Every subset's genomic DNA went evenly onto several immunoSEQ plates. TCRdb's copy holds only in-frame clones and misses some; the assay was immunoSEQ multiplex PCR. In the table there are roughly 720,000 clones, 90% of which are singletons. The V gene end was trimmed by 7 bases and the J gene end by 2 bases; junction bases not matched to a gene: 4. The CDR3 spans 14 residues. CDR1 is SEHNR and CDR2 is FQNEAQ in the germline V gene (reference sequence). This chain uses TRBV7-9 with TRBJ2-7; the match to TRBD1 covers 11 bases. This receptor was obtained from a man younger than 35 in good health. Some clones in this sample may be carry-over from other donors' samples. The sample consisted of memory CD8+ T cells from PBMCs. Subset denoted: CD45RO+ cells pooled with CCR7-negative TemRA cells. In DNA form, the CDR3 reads TGTGCCAGCATCGAGGACAGGGGGCCCTACGAGCAGTACTTC. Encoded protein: CASIEDRGPYEQYF.